A single sample gave rise to the 7 T cell receptor beta chains below, sequenced in a study of control samples from healthy donors and cancer patients. TCRdb keeps only in-frame clones here, not all; method: immunoSEQ multiplex PCR. The data show 100,000 to 150,000 clones, with 80% to 95% seen just once and 2% to 2.5% held by the top ten. The sample was blood. These receptors all stem from a man aged 18 to 29 in good health.

The rearrangement uses TRBV27 and TRBJ1-4; weak D call: TRBD1 (6 bases). This CDR3 is built from 14 residues. Germline values: CDR1 MNHEY, CDR2 SMNVEV (reference sequence). Trimming removed 3 bases from V and 8 bases from J, with 13 bases in between. In DNA form, the CDR3 reads TGTGCCAGCAGTTTTGGACAGAACGAGGAAAAACTGTTTTTT. Protein: CASSFGQNEEKLFF.

V is TRBV10-2 and J is TRBJ2-7; no definite D call. Per the germline V gene, CDR1 is WSHSY and CDR2 is SAAADI. The CDR3 runs 11 residues. V was cut by 4 bases and J by 3 bases, with 4 bases left in between. DNA for the CDR3: TGCGCCAGCAGTGGCGGCTACGAGCAGTACGTC. Protein product: CASSGGYEQYV.

The gene calls are TRBV29-1 and TRBJ2-5; D is uncertain. The CDR3 has 11 amino acids. Trimming cost V 3 bases and J 5 bases, with 7 bases left between them. Looked up from germline, CDR1 is SQVTM and CDR2 is ANQGSEA. The CDR3 DNA reads as TGCAGCGTTGAGGAACAGGAGACCCAGTACTTC. Its protein product is CSVEEQETQYF.

J is TRBJ2-5 and V is TRBV9; 10 positions agree with TRBD2. The CDR3 sequence is 15 residues long. V trimming: 5 bases; J trimming: 1 base; junction bases outside the gene matches: 5. The germline gives CDR1 SGDLS, CDR2 YYNGEE. The CDR3 sequence: CASSLAGGLQETQYF. The DNA for the CDR3 is TGTGCCAGCAGTTTAGCGGGGGGCCTCCAAGAGACCCAGTACTTC.

CDR3 in amino acids: CASSDTGHFEAFF. In DNA form, the CDR3 reads TGTGCCAGCAGTGACACGGGACACTTTGAAGCTTTCTTT. V gene TRBV6-6 combines with J gene TRBJ1-1, with D perhaps matching TRBD1 (6 bases). Germline V gene sequence: CDR1 MNHNY, CDR2 SVGAGI (reference sequence). There are 13 residues in the CDR3. V dropped 5 bases and J dropped 7 bases, with 14 bases sitting between them.

The CDR3 is CASSRLSTGAEAFF. The CDR3 DNA is TGCGCCAGCAGCCGACTGAGTACAGGGGCTGAAGCTTTCTTT. The chain uses TRBV4-1 and TRBJ1-1, with 7 bases that match TRBD1. Germline V gives CDR1 MGHRA, CDR2 YSYEKL. The trim removed 4 bases at V and 6 bases at J, leaving 8 bases unmatched. This CDR3 has 14 residues.

The chain links TRBV30 to TRBJ2-3, with unresolved D. The CDR3 runs 13 residues. With 1 base removed from V and 3 bases from J, the gap between germline ends came to 8 bases. CDR1 is GTSNPN and CDR2 is SVGIG in the germline V gene (reference sequence). The CDR3 DNA follows: TGTGCCTGGAGTGGGCAGGAAACAGATACGCAGTATTTT. This encodes CAWSGQETDTQYF.